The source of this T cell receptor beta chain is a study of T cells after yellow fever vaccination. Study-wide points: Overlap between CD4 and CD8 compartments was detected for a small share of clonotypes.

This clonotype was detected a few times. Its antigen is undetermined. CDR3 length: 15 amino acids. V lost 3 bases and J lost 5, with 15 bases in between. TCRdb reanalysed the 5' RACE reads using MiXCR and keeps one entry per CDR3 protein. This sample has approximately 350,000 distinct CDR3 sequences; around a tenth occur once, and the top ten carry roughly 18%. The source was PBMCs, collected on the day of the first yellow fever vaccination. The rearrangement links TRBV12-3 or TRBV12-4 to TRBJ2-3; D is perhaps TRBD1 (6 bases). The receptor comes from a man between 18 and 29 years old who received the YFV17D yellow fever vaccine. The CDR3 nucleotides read TGTGCCAGCAGTTTTTTGGGGGCCTTGGGAGATACGCAGTATTTT. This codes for CASSFLGALGDTQYF.